The 29 T cell receptor beta chains in this list originate from one sample, sequenced in a study of CD8 T cells in Susac syndrome. An amount of RNA that ranged from roughly 0.45 to 1 ug was reverse transcribed with random hexamers. TCRdb recomputed calls from the immunoSEQ multiplex PCR reads with MiXCR, one row per CDR3 protein. The data contain a few hundred thousand distinct CDR3 sequences, 95% of them singletons. Sequences were obtained from CD4+ T cells from PBMCs. The receptor source for this set is a human donor with multiple sclerosis.

The CDR3 sequence: CSGDGTGGTEAFF. Here the CDR3 DNA reads TGCAGCGGGGACGGTACGGGGGGTACTGAAGCTTTCTTT. This chain uses TRBV29-1 with TRBJ1-1; D is perhaps TRBD1 (5 bases). CDR3 length equals 13 residues. The V gene lost 7 bases and the J gene lost 5 bases, with 17 bases spanning the gap. CDR1 is SQVTM, CDR2 ANQGSEA, per germline. Supplemented by reference TRBV29-1 and TRBJ1-1, the full variable domain reads SAVISQKPSRDICQRGTSLTIQCQVDSQVTMMFWYRQQPGQSLTLIATANQGSEATYESGFVIDKFPISRPNLTFSTLTVSNMSPEDSSIYLCSGDGTGGTEAFFGQGTRLTVV.

The chain links TRBV3-1 to TRBJ2-3, with 9 positions matching TRBD1. V was pared by 4 bases and J by 2 bases, with 22 bases of the junction left unmatched. The CDR3 totals 21 residues. The germline gives CDR1 LGHDT, CDR2 YNNKEL (reference sequence). The CDR3 reads CASSPEDSLFAGQGITDTQYF. Here the CDR3 DNA reads TGTGCCAGCAGCCCCGAAGATTCGCTGTTCGCGGGACAGGGAATCACAGATACGCAGTATTTT.

The J gene is TRBJ2-4, the V gene TRBV18; 8 bases are shared with TRBD2. CDR3 length equals 15 residues. Germline trimming cut 3 bases from V and 5 bases from J; bases unmatched to any gene: 6. Germline assignment: CDR1 KGHSH and CDR2 LQKENI. This CDR3 is CASSPEAGGENIQYF. The CDR3 coding sequence is TGTGCCAGCTCACCGGAGGCCGGGGGGGAAAACATTCAGTACTTC.

The genes are TRBV15 and TRBJ2-5; TRBD1 matches at 9 bases. Unmatched junction bases numbered 8, after V lost 5 bases and J lost 4 bases. The CDR3 is made up of 15 amino acids. Germline CDR1 reads LNHNV; CDR2 reads YYDKDF (reference sequence). The CDR3 is CATSQPGQGRETQYF. The CDR3 region has the DNA TGTGCCACCAGCCAACCTGGACAGGGGAGAGAGACCCAGTACTTC.

The chain uses TRBV7-2 and TRBJ1-6, with D unclear. The CDR3 is 17 residues long. In germline, CDR1 is SGHTA, CDR2 FQGNSA. The V gene lost 2 bases and the J gene lost 0 bases, with 11 bases spanning the gap. Written as DNA, the CDR3 is TGTGCCAGCAGCTTAATGGTTGTGGGCTCCTATAATTCACCCCTCCACTTT. Translated, it gives CASSLMVVGSYNSPLHF. Full variable domain (missing parts from reference TRBV7-2 and TRBJ1-6): GAGVSQSPSNKVTEKGKDVELRCDPISGHTALYWYRQSLGQGLEFLIYFQGNSAPDKSGLPSDRFSAERTGGSVSTLTIQRTQQEDSAVYLCASSLMVVGSYNSPLHFGNGTRLTVT.

The rearrangement joins TRBV20-1 to TRBJ2-1; TRBD2 aligns across 11 bases. The CDR3 runs 16 residues. CDR1 is DFQATT and CDR2 is SNEGSKA in the germline V gene (reference sequence). The ends lost 5 bases at V and 0 bases at J; junction bases unmatched: 6. The CDR3 is CSARGTSGSSYNEQFF. In DNA form, the CDR3 reads TGCAGTGCTCGCGGGACTAGCGGTAGCTCCTACAATGAGCAGTTCTTC.

V gene TRBV6-2 or TRBV6-3 combines with J gene TRBJ2-1; D not certain. Germline assignment: CDR1 MNHEY and CDR2 SVGEGT. This CDR3 has 13 residues. Deletions cut 5 bases from V and 10 bases from J, with 15 bases between. CDR3 loop: CASSPRDRLEQFF. The CDR3, as DNA: TGTGCCAGCAGTCCTCGAGATAGGCTCGAGCAGTTCTTC.

The CDR3 nucleotides read TGTGCCAGCAGTTTAAGGAACCTGTACCAGATTAATTCACCCCTCCACTTT. It is translated as CASSLRNLYQINSPLHF. The genes are TRBV27 and TRBJ1-6; no reliable D call. Trimming stripped 2 bases from V and 6 bases from J, with 17 bases between. The CDR3 consists of 17 residues. The V gene's germline CDR1 is MNHEY and CDR2 SMNVEV (reference sequence).

The V and J genes are TRBV12-3 or TRBV12-4 and TRBJ2-5; weak D call: TRBD1 (6 bases). The CDR3 loop spans 13 amino acids. The V end lost 6 bases, the J end lost 3 bases, and 11 bases lay between the germline ends. CDR3 region: CASRLNREETQYF. In DNA form, the CDR3 reads TGTGCCAGCAGACTAAACAGGGAAGAGACCCAGTACTTC.

CDR3 DNA: TGTGCCTGGGGGGGGCCCCCGAGCACGCAGTATTTT. Its protein product is CAWGGPPSTQYF. The V and J genes are TRBV30 and TRBJ2-3; the D gene could be TRBD1 or TRBD2 (6 bases each). The V gene lost 5 bases and the J gene lost 9 bases, with 15 bases spanning the gap. This CDR3 has 12 residues. CDR1 and CDR2 (germline): GTSNPN, SVGIG (reference sequence).

In its sample, this clonotype was seen once. V is TRBV3-1 and J is TRBJ1-3; TRBD1 is a possible D gene (5 bases). Germline V gives CDR1 LGHDT, CDR2 YNNKEL (reference sequence). This CDR3 is 13 amino acids long. Trimming stripped 6 bases from V and 2 bases from J, with 8 bases between. The CDR3 nucleotides are TGTGCCAGCAGTGAGACAGCTGGAAACACCATATATTTT. Protein product: CASSETAGNTIYF.

V is TRBV30 and J is TRBJ2-7; D might be TRBD2 (5 bases). Germline CDR1 is GTSNPN and CDR2 is SVGIG (reference sequence). Trimming removed 1 base at V and 7 bases at J, with 11 bases between. The CDR3 runs 12 residues. The CDR3 here is CAWSEGGDEQYF. In DNA form, the CDR3 reads TGTGCCTGGAGTGAAGGAGGAGATGAGCAGTACTTC.

This sequence joins TRBV5-4 and TRBJ1-2, with no clear D. V lost 0 bases and J lost 4, with 10 bases in between. Germline V gene data show CDR1 as SGHNT and CDR2 as YYREEE (reference sequence). The CDR3 covers 14 residues. CDR3 DNA sequence: TGTGCCAGCAGCTTGGTATCTGACCTCTATGGCTACACCTTC. Its translation: CASSLVSDLYGYTF.

V and J are TRBV14 and TRBJ1-6; D gene uncertain. The CDR3 has 12 amino acids. The ends were cut back, 1 base at V and 8 bases at J, with 3 bases in the middle. CDR1 is SGHDN, CDR2 FVKESK, per germline. Written as DNA, the CDR3 is TGTGCCAGCAGCCAAGGATATTCACCCCTCCACTTT. It codes for CASSQGYSPLHF.

This sequence joins TRBV20-1 and TRBJ1-1; D is possibly TRBD1 (6 bases). The germline V gene encodes CDR1 DFQATT and CDR2 SNEGSKA (reference sequence). Deletions cut 2 bases from V and 4 bases from J, with 14 bases between. The CDR3 runs 14 residues. As DNA, the CDR3 is TGCAGTGCTAGAACCCAGGGGAGGTTCACTGAAGCTTTCTTT. Its translation is CSARTQGRFTEAFF.

V usage is TRBV3-1 and J usage is TRBJ2-7; D gene unclear. The CDR3 has 13 amino acids. Deletions cut 2 bases from V and 6 bases from J, with 11 bases between. Germline CDR1 is LGHDT and CDR2 is YNNKEL (reference sequence). CDR3 DNA sequence: TGTGCCAGCAGCCAAACGGACCTCGGCGAGCAGTACGTC. Its protein product is CASSQTDLGEQYV.

The rearrangement uses TRBV19 and TRBJ2-1, with a tentative D call TRBD2 (5 bases). The CDR3 loop spans 13 amino acids. V gave up 8 bases and J gave up 3 bases, with 11 bases separating them. The germline V gene encodes CDR1 LNHDA and CDR2 SQIVND (reference sequence). CDR3 amino acids: CASGAGVYNEQFF. The CDR3 bases are TGTGCCAGTGGAGCCGGGGTCTACAATGAGCAGTTCTTC.

The chain recombines TRBV29-1 with TRBJ2-1, with D possibly matching TRBD1 (6 bases). Germline CDR1 is SQVTM and CDR2 is ANQGSEA. V lost 6 bases and J lost 0, with 15 bases in between. The CDR3 is 15 residues long. The DNA of the CDR3 is TGCAGCGTAAGCCCGGACAGACGCTCCTACAATGAGCAGTTCTTC. Protein sequence: CSVSPDRRSYNEQFF.

The gene calls are TRBV18 and TRBJ1-1; TRBD1 is a possible D gene (5 bases). With 2 bases removed from V and 2 bases from J, the gap between germline ends came to 9 bases. Germline assignment: CDR1 KGHSH and CDR2 LQKENI. This CDR3 contains 14 residues. CDR3 protein: CASSPSTGNTEAFF. The CDR3 nucleotides read TGTGCCAGCTCACCAAGCACAGGAAACACTGAAGCTTTCTTT. Looking up the rest from reference TRBV18 and TRBJ1-1 gives the full variable domain: NAGVMQNPRHLVRRRGQEARLRCSPMKGHSHVYWYRQLPEEGLKFMVYLQKENIIDESGMPKERFSAEFPKEGPSILRIQQVVRGDSAAYFCASSPSTGNTEAFFGQGTRLTVV.

The table lists this clonotype with a count of one. The chain combines TRBV30 with TRBJ2-3; 10 bases fit TRBD1. Losses at the gene ends were 4 bases for V and 7 bases for J; bases not matched to a gene: 8. In germline, CDR1 is GTSNPN, CDR2 SVGIG (reference sequence). The CDR3 is 14 residues long. CDR3 bases: TGTGCCTGGACCAATGGGACAGGGGAGAATACGCAGTATTTT. Protein sequence: CAWTNGTGENTQYF.

This rearrangement joins TRBV20-1 to TRBJ2-7; 7 bases are a match to TRBD1. The CDR3 has 14 amino acids. Germline assignment: CDR1 DFQATT and CDR2 SNEGSKA (reference sequence). V dropped 3 bases and J dropped 3; count of bases not matched to a gene: 8. For the CDR3, the DNA is TGCAGTGCTAGGGGGCAGGGGGTTTACTACGAGCAGTACTTC. As protein: CSARGQGVYYEQYF.

The CDR3 spells CSVGSSNTGELFF. The CDR3 coding sequence is TGCAGCGTTGGGTCCTCGAACACCGGGGAGCTGTTTTTT. The rearrangement uses TRBV29-1 and TRBJ2-2; D remains ambiguous. The CDR3 is 13 residues long. Germline-derived CDR1 and CDR2 are SQVTM and ANQGSEA. V shed 4 bases and J shed 0 bases, with 6 bases lying between them.

This clonotype appeared once. The V gene is TRBV7-3, the J gene TRBJ2-3; no definite D call. V shed 2 bases and J shed 6 bases, with 9 bases lying between them. The CDR3 covers 13 residues. Germline CDR1 and CDR2: SGHTA and FQGTGA. CDR3 DNA: TGTGCCAGCAGCTTAGGAATAGGGGATACGCAGTATTTT. Its translation is CASSLGIGDTQYF.

In this sample, this clonotype turned up once. This chain links TRBV3-1 with TRBJ2-1; the match to TRBD2 covers 8 bases. From germline, CDR1 is LGHDT and CDR2 YNNKEL (reference sequence). This CDR3 is 16 amino acids long. V was pared by 1 base and J by 9 bases, with 11 bases of the junction left unmatched. For the CDR3, the DNA is TGTGCCAGCAGCCAAGTGATGGCGGGGGGTTTGAGTGAGCAGTTCTTC. This sequence encodes CASSQVMAGGLSEQFF.

The chain has TRBV12-3 or TRBV12-4 and TRBJ1-3; D is perhaps TRBD1 (5 bases). The CDR3 consists of 14 residues. The V and J ends lost 6 bases and 4 bases respectively, with 13 bases between them. The CDR3 spells CASSPGHSGNTIYF. In DNA form, the CDR3 reads TGTGCCAGCAGCCCTGGACATTCAGGAAACACCATATATTTT.

V usage is TRBV18 and J usage is TRBJ1-1, with D perhaps matching TRBD1 (6 bases). Trimming cost V 3 bases and J 8 bases, with 10 bases left between them. The CDR3 is 12 amino acids. Germline V lookup: CDR1 KGHSH, CDR2 LQKENI. The CDR3 loop is CASSPRQDEAFF. CDR3 DNA sequence: TGTGCCAGCTCACCTCGACAGGACGAAGCTTTCTTT.

The chain uses TRBV29-1 and TRBJ2-3, with TRBD2 as a possible D gene (7 bases). Germline V gene data show CDR1 as SQVTM and CDR2 as ANQGSEA. The V and J ends lost 6 bases and 5 bases respectively, with 21 bases between them. The CDR3 totals 15 residues. The CDR3 spells CSVAQRGAVGDTQYF. DNA of the CDR3: TGCAGCGTGGCCCAACGGGGGGCAGTTGGAGATACGCAGTATTTT.

V is TRBV3-1 and J is TRBJ2-2; D unresolved. Germline loops: CDR1 LGHDT, CDR2 YNNKEL (reference sequence). This CDR3 is 17 amino acids long. V lost 1 base and J 0 bases, leaving 12 bases between the germline ends. CDR3 in amino acids: CASSQVLRFANTGELFF. The CDR3 region has the DNA TGTGCCAGCAGCCAAGTTCTGAGGTTCGCGAACACCGGGGAGCTGTTTTTT.

This clonotype showed up just once. The chain uses TRBV30 and TRBJ1-2; tentatively, D is TRBD1 (5 bases). Trimming removed 3 bases from V and 8 bases from J, with 16 bases in between. Germline CDR1 is GTSNPN and CDR2 is SVGIG (reference sequence). The CDR3 covers 13 residues. This CDR3 reads CAWRGRSPRGYTF. Written as DNA, the CDR3 is TGTGCCTGGAGGGGACGGTCCCCGAGGGGCTACACCTTC.